These 20 T cell receptor beta chains originate from one sample sequenced in a study of cytomegalovirus exposure and HLA in healthy donors. 60 Vbeta and 13 Jbeta primers were used in PCR. Clones were sequenced by immunoSEQ multiplex PCR, and TCRdb holds only the in-frame ones, with some missing. The sample shows approximately 180,000 clones, approximately 86% of them seen only once. What was sequenced was PBMCs. These receptors were obtained from a woman aged 18-30 years in good health and CMV-seronegative.

In this sample, this clone turned up a few times. In DNA, the CDR3 is TGTGCCAGCAGTGTGTTAACAGATACGCAGTATTTT. Translation: CASSVLTDTQYF. The genes are TRBV2 and TRBJ2-3; unclear D gene. This CDR3 has 12 residues. V lost 4 bases, J lost 3 bases, and 5 bases lay in between. Germline V CDR1 and CDR2: SNHLY, FYNNEI.

V usage is TRBV6-5 and J usage is TRBJ1-5; D is ambiguous. CDR1 and CDR2 from the germline V gene are MNHEY and SVGAGI. V dropped 0 bases and J dropped 7 bases, with 7 bases sitting between them. This CDR3 spans 13 amino acids. In DNA, the CDR3 is TGTGCCAGCAGTTACTCGAACACCCAGCCCCAGCATTTT. It codes for CASSYSNTQPQHF.

The chain links TRBV11-3 to TRBJ2-2, with D perhaps matching TRBD1 (5 bases). Per germline, CDR1 SGHNT and CDR2 YENEEA. The CDR3 runs 15 residues. V lost 0 bases to trimming and J lost 3 bases, with 8 bases between them. CDR3 amino acids: CASSLDSGYTGELFF. The CDR3 region has the DNA TGTGCCAGCAGCTTAGACTCAGGGTACACCGGGGAGCTGTTTTTT.

Note on this clone: Mismatch with germline at one junction end may stem from a read error. The gene calls are TRBV11-3 and TRBJ1-2, with TRBD1 matching over 7 bases. The CDR3 has 15 amino acids. Germline V lookup: CDR1 SGHNT, CDR2 YENEEA. The CDR3 region is CASSPPVGTVGPSAF. CDR3 in DNA: TGTGCCAGCAGCCCCCCTGTCGGGACAGTGGGGCCTAGCGCCTTC.

J is TRBJ1-2 and V is TRBV25-1; D is uncertain. This CDR3 comprises 14 residues. The V end was cut by 3 bases, the J end by 4 bases, with 12 bases between. Germline values: CDR1 MGHDK, CDR2 SYGVNS. CDR3 region: CASSEIGGSYGYTF. The CDR3 coding sequence is TGTGCCAGCAGTGAGATAGGCGGATCCTATGGCTACACCTTC.

The chain joins TRBV7-3 to TRBJ2-2; the D gene is possibly TRBD1 (5 bases). This CDR3 comprises 14 residues. The germline CDR1 and CDR2 sequences are SGHTA and FQGTGA. The germline V and J ends were trimmed by 2 bases and 7 bases, with 11 bases remaining between them. For the CDR3, the DNA is TGTGCCAGCAGCTTAGTCAGGGTCGGCGGGGAGCTGTTTTTT. It codes for CASSLVRVGGELFF.

This chain connects TRBV18 to TRBJ2-7, with 9 positions matching TRBD2. CDR3 length equals 15 residues. CDR1 and CDR2 (germline): KGHSH, LQKENI. The J segment lost 6 bases and the V segment lost 3 bases, leaving 9 bases of the junction unmatched. This CDR3 reads CASSPESAGGTEQYF. The DNA for the CDR3 is TGTGCCAGCTCACCCGAGTCGGCGGGAGGGACCGAGCAGTACTTC.

V and J are TRBV5-8 and TRBJ1-1, with D possibly being TRBD1 (5 bases). The V end was cut by 10 bases, the J end by 4 bases, with 17 bases between. The CDR3 has 13 amino acids. Germline V gene sequence: CDR1 SGHTS, CDR2 YDEGEE. As DNA, the CDR3 is TGTGCCTTTGGACGCAGGGTCGTCACTGAAGCTTTCTTT. It translates to CAFGRRVVTEAFF.

This chain joins TRBV5-6 and TRBJ2-2, with D perhaps matching TRBD1 (6 bases). Trimming left V 1 base short and J 6 bases short, with 13 bases between. Germline-derived CDR1 and CDR2 are SGHDT and YYEEEE. CDR3 length: 15 residues. The CDR3 loop reads CASSLSPKGAGELFF. The CDR3 DNA follows: TGTGCCAGCAGCTTGTCCCCAAAGGGGGCCGGGGAGCTGTTTTTT.

V and J are TRBV5-4 and TRBJ2-5; TRBD1 matches 10 bases. The CDR3 length is 15 residues. V gave up 3 bases and J gave up 5 bases; unmatched junction bases: 7. Germline V gene lookup returns CDR1 SGHNT and CDR2 YYREEE (reference sequence). The DNA for the CDR3 is TGTGCCAGCAGCTGGACGACAGGGGGCCGGGAGACCCAGTACTTC. Its protein is CASSWTTGGRETQYF.

This rearrangement joins TRBV5-4 to TRBJ2-7, with 7 bases identical to TRBD1. The CDR3 has 15 amino acids. With 4 bases clipped from V and 3 bases from J, the junction kept 10 bases outside the gene matches. The germline V gene encodes CDR1 SGHNT and CDR2 YYREEE (reference sequence). The chain's CDR3 is CASSQGQVKDYEQYF. The CDR3 DNA sequence: TGTGCCAGCAGCCAAGGACAGGTTAAAGACTACGAGCAGTACTTC.

The chain has TRBV5-4 and TRBJ2-7; D perhaps matches TRBD1 (5 bases). CDR1 is SGHNT, CDR2 YYREEE, per germline (reference sequence). The length of the CDR3 is 12 residues. Trimming shortened V by 4 bases and J by 4 bases, and 9 bases separated the two germline ends. CDR3 nucleotides: TGTGCCAGCAGCGAAACAGGATACGAGCAGTACTTC. Protein: CASSETGYEQYF.

The chain is built from TRBV11-3 and TRBJ2-3; 9 nucleotides align to TRBD2. This CDR3 has 15 residues. CDR1 and CDR2 (germline): SGHNT, YENEEA. Trimming cost V 5 bases and J 3 bases; bases outside gene matches: 6. The CDR3 loop reads CASSPFGLATDTQYF. CDR3 DNA: TGTGCCAGCAGCCCGTTCGGACTAGCGACAGATACGCAGTATTTT.

A remark on this clone: One junction end disagrees with the germline gene, perhaps due to a read error. The genes are TRBV7-7 and TRBJ2-7; TRBD1 matches at 10 bases. Germline V gene lookup returns CDR1 SSHAT and CDR2 FNYEAQ (reference sequence). This CDR3 is built from 14 residues. The CDR3 loop is CASSRDRGFSEQYF. DNA of the CDR3: TGTGCTAGCAGTCGGGACAGGGGTTTCTCCGAGCAGTACTTC.

The CDR3 here is CASSPNRDGYGYTF. In DNA, the CDR3 is TGTGCCAGCTCACCTAACAGGGATGGCTATGGCTACACCTTC. This chain joins TRBV18 and TRBJ1-2; D might be TRBD1 (6 bases). The CDR3 has 14 amino acids. V gave up 3 bases and J gave up 4 bases, with 12 bases separating them. Germline V gene sequence: CDR1 KGHSH, CDR2 LQKENI.

This clone was counted a few times. This sequence joins TRBV5-6 and TRBJ1-2, with no clear D. V was trimmed by 4 bases and J by 5 bases, leaving 9 bases between them. Germline V lookup: CDR1 SGHDT, CDR2 YYEEEE. The CDR3 covers 12 residues. The CDR3 region is CASSPRFYGYTF. CDR3 sequence (DNA): TGTGCCAGCAGCCCCCGGTTTTATGGCTACACCTTC.

This rearrangement joins TRBV11-2 to TRBJ2-7; weak D call: TRBD1 (6 bases). CDR3 length: 15 amino acids. Per the germline V gene, CDR1 is SGHAT and CDR2 is FQNNGV. The V and J ends lost 5 bases and 2 bases respectively, with 16 bases between them. The CDR3 sequence: CASSPQGLPAYEQYF. CDR3 bases: TGTGCCAGCAGCCCCCAGGGGCTGCCCGCCTACGAGCAGTACTTC.

The DNA for the CDR3 is TGTGCCACCTCCAGTGTCGGGGGGACTGAAGCTTTCTTT. Its translation is CATSSVGGTEAFF. The chain links TRBV21-1 to TRBJ1-1. TRBV21-1 is an annotated pseudogene. The CDR3 covers 13 residues.

The chain couples TRBV7-2 to TRBJ2-1; D perhaps matches TRBD2 (6 bases). The germline V and J ends were trimmed by 7 bases and 2 bases, with 15 bases remaining between them. The germline V gene encodes CDR1 SGHTA and CDR2 FQGNSA. The CDR3 totals 15 residues. DNA of the CDR3: TGTGCCAGCACCGGACCCGGGGGACCCTACAATGAGCAGTTCTTC. It codes for CASTGPGGPYNEQFF.

The chain combines TRBV4-1 with TRBJ2-7, with 8 bases aligning to TRBD2. This CDR3 contains 16 residues. Trimming took 0 bases from V and 4 from J; bases not matched to a gene: 8. The germline V gene has CDR1 MGHRA and CDR2 YSYEKL. CDR3 protein: CASSQDLAGTTYEQYF. The CDR3 bases are TGCGCCAGCAGCCAAGATCTAGCGGGTACGACGTACGAGCAGTACTTC.